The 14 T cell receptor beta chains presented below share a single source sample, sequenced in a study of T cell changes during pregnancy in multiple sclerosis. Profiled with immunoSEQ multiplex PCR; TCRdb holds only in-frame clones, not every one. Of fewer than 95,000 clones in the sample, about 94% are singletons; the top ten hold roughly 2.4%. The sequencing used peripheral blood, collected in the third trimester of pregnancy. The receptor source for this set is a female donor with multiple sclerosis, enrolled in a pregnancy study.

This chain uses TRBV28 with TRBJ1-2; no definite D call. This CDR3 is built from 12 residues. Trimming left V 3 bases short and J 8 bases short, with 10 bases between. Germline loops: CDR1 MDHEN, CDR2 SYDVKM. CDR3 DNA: TGTGCCAGCAGTTTGGGCTATCTCGGCTACACCTTC. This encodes CASSLGYLGYTF.

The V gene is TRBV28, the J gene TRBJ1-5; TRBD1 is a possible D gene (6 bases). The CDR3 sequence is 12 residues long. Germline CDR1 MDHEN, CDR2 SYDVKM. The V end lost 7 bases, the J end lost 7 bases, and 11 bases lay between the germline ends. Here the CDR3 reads CASISDRQPQHF. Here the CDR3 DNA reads TGTGCCAGCATATCGGACAGACAGCCCCAGCATTTT.

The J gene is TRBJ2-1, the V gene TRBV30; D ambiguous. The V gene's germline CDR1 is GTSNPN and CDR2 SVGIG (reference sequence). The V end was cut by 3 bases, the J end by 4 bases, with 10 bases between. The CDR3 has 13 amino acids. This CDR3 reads CAWSPNFYNEQFF. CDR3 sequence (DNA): TGTGCCTGGAGCCCCAACTTTTACAATGAGCAGTTCTTC.

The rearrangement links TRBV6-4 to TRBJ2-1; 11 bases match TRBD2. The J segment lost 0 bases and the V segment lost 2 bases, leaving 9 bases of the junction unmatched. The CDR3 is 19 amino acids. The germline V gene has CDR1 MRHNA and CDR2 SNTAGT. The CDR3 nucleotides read TGTGCCAGCAGTGACAGACAGACTAGCGGGGTTAGCTCCTACAATGAGCAGTTCTTC. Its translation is CASSDRQTSGVSSYNEQFF.

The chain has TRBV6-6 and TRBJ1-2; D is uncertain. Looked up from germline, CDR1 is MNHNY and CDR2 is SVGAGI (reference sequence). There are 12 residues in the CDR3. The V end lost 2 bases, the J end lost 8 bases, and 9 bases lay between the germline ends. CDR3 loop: CASSYEGLGYTF. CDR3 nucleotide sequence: TGTGCCAGCAGTTACGAGGGCTTGGGCTACACCTTC.

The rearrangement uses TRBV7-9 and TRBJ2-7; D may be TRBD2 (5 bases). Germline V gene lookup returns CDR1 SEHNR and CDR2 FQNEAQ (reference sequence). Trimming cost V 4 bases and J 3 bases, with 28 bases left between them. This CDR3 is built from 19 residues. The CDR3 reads CASSWGTRWESPLIYEQYF. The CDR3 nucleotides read TGTGCCAGCAGCTGGGGAACTAGGTGGGAGTCCCCGTTAATCTACGAGCAGTACTTC.

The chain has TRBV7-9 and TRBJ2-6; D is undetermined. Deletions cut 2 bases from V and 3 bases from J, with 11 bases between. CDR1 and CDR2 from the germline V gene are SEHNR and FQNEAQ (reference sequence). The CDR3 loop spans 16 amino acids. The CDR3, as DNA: TGTGCCAGCAGCTTAATGGCCTTTCGTGGGGCCAACGTCCTGACTTTC. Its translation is CASSLMAFRGANVLTF.

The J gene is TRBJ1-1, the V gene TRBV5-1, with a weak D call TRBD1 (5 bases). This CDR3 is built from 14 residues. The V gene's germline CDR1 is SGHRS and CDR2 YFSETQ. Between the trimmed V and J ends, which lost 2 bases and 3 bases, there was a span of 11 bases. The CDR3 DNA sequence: TGCGCCAGCAGCTTCGGGGGAGGTTACACTGAAGCTTTCTTT. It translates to CASSFGGGYTEAFF.

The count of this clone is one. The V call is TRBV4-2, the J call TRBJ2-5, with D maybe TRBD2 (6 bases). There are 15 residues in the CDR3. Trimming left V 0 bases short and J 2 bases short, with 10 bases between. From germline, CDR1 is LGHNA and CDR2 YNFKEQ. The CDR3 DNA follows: TGTGCCAGCAGCCAAGAGGGGGGACGGCAAGAGACCCAGTACTTC. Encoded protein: CASSQEGGRQETQYF.

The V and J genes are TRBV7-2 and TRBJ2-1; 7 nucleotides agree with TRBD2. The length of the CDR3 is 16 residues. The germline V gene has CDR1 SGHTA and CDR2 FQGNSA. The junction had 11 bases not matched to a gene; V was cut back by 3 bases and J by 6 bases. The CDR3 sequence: CASSFSPSGVPNEQFF. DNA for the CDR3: TGTGCCAGCAGCTTTTCCCCTAGCGGAGTTCCCAATGAGCAGTTCTTC.

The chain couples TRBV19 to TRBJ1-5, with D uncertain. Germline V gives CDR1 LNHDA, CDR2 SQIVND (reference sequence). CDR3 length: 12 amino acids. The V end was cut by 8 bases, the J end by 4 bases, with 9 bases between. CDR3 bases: TGTGCCAGTCAAACATTAAATCAGCCCCAGCATTTT. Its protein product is CASQTLNQPQHF.

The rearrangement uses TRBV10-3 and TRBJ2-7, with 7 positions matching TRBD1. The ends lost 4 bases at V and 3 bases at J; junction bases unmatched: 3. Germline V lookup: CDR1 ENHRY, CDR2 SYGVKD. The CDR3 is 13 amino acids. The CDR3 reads CAISAGQFYEQYF. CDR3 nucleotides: TGTGCCATCAGTGCGGGACAGTTCTACGAGCAGTACTTC.

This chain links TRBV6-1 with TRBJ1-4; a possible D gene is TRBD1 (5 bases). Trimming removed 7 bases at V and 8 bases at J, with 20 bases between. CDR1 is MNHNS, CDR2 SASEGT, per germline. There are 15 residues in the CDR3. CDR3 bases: TGTGCCAGCACCGCATCGGGGGGAAAGCGAGAAAAACTGTTTTTT. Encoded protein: CASTASGGKREKLFF.

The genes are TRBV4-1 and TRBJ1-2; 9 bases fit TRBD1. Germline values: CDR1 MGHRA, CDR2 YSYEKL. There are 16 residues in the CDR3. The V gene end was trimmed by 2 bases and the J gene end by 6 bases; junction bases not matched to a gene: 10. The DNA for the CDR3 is TGCGCCAGCAGCCAACCCCGGGACAGGGTGAGTGATGGCTACACCTTC. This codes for CASSQPRDRVSDGYTF.